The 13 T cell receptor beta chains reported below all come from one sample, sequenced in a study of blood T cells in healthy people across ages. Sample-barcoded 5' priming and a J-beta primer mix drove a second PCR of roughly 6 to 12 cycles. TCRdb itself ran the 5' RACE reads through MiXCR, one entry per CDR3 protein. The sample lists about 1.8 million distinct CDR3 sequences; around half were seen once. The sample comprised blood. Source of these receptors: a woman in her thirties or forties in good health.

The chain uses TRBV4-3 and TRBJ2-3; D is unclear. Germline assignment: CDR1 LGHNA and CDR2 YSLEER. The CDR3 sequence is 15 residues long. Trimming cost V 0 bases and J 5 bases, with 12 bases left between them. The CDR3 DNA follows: TGCGCCAGCAGCCAAGATAGGCCGGGTCGAGATACGCAGTATTTT. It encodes CASSQDRPGRDTQYF.

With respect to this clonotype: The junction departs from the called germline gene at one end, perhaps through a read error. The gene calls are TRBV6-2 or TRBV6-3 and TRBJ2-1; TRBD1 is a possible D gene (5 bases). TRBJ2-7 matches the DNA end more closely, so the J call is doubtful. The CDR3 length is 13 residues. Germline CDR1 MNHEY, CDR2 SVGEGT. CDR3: CASSWSGLNEQYF. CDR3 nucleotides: TGCGCCAGCAGTTGGTCAGGGCTCAATGAGCAGTACTTC.

CDR3 residues: CASSLDQEYQPQHF. The CDR3 DNA sequence: TGTGCCAGCAGTTTAGATCAGGAATATCAGCCCCAGCATTTT. The chain uses TRBV28 and TRBJ1-5, with D uncertain. The V gene lost 2 bases and the J gene lost 5 bases, with 10 bases spanning the gap. The CDR3 runs 14 residues. Germline lookup yields CDR1 MDHEN and CDR2 SYDVKM.

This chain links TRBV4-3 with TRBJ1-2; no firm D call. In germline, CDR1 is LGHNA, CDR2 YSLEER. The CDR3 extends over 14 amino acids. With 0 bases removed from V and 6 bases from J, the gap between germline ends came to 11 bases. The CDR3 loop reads CASSQETEVHGYTF. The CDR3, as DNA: TGCGCCAGCAGCCAAGAGACCGAGGTACATGGCTACACCTTC.

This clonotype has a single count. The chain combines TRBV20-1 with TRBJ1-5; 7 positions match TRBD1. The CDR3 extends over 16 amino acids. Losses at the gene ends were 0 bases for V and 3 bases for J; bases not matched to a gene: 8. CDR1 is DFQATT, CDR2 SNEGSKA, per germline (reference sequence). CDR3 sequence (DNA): TGCAGTGCTAGAGATCCGCCGGGACAGATCAATCAGCCCCAGCATTTT. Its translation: CSARDPPGQINQPQHF.

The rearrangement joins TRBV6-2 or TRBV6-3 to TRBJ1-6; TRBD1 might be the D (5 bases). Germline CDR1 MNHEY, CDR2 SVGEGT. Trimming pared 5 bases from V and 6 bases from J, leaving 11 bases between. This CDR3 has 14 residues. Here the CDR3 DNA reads TGTGCCAGCAGTGCTTGGACACCTAATTCACCCCTCCACTTT. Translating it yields CASSAWTPNSPLHF.

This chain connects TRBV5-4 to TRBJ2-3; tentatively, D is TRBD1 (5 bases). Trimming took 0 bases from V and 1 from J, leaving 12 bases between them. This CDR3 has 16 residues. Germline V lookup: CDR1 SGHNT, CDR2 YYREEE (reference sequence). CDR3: CASSLGQLYRTDTQYF. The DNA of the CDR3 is TGTGCCAGCAGCTTGGGACAGTTATACCGCACAGATACGCAGTATTTT.

CDR3 sequence: CASRTGTSGGTYEQYF. The CDR3 DNA reads as TGTGCCAGCAGAACCGGGACTAGCGGGGGGACCTACGAGCAGTACTTC. V and J are TRBV6-5 and TRBJ2-7; 15 positions agree with TRBD2. Germline V gives CDR1 MNHEY, CDR2 SVGAGI. J lost 2 bases, V lost 6 bases, and 5 bases had no gene match. The CDR3 is made up of 16 amino acids.

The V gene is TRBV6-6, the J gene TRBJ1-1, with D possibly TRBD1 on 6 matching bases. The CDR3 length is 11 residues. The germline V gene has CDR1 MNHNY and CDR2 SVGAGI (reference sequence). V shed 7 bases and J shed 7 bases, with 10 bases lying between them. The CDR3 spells CASTGQREAFF. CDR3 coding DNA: TGTGCCAGCACCGGACAGCGTGAAGCTTTCTTT.

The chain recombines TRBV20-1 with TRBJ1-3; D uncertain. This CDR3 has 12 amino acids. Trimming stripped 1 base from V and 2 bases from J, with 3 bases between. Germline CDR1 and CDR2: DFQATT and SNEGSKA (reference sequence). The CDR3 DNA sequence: TGCAGTGCTAGAGCAGCTGGAAACACCATATATTTT. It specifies CSARAAGNTIYF.

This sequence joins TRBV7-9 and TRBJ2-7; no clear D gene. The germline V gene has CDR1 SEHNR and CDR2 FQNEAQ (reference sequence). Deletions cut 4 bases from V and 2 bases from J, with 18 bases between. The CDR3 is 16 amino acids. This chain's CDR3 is CASSSSDGRRAYEQYF. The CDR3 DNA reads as TGTGCCAGCAGCTCCTCGGATGGGCGGAGAGCCTACGAGCAGTACTTC.

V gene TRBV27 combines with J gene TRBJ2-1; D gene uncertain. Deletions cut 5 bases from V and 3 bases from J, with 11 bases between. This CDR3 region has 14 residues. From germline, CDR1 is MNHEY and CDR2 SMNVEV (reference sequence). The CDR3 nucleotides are TGTGCCAGCAGTGTGATGGGGAACTACAATGAGCAGTTCTTC. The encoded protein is CASSVMGNYNEQFF.

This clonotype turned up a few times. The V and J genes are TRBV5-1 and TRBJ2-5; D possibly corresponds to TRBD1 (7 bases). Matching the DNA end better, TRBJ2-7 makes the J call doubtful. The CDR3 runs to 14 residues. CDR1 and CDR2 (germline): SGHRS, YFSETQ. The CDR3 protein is CASSLVGGQFEQYF. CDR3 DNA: TGCGCCAGCAGCTTGGTCGGGGGACAGTTCGAGCAGTACTTC.